Listed below are T cell receptor beta chains from one sample, sequenced in a study of early T cells in non-severe SARS-CoV-2 infection. TCRdb independently ran MiXCR on the 5' RACE reads; one entry per CDR3 protein. Of 80,000 or so distinct CDR3 sequences listed, over 12% are singletons. The sample was whole blood. These receptors were obtained from an adult who was a healthcare worker with PCR-confirmed SARS-CoV-2 infection or an uninfected control (not recorded which). The CDR3 runs from the conserved cysteine through the conserved F or W. D genes are given only for firm matches. A clone size is listed for some rows: how often the clone was seen (once, few, many), or a class if it is expanded.

abundance	v_gene	d_gene	j_gene	CDR3aa	CDR3nt
many	TRBV27	NA	TRBJ2-1	CASSGQHPGYNEQFF	TGTGCCAGCAGCGGGCAGCACCCAGGCTACAATGAGCAGTTCTTC
few	TRBV7-2	NA	TRBJ2-7	CASSLGASYEQYF	TGTGCCAGCAGCTTAGGGGCTAGTTACGAGCAGTACTTC
few	TRBV7-8	TRBD2	TRBJ2-7	CASSKWGSGVNYEQYF	TGTGCCAGCAGCAAATGGGGTAGCGGGGTGAACTACGAGCAGTACTTC
NA	TRBV10-3	TRBD1	TRBJ1-2	CVIRGIISDGYTF	TGTGTCATCAGGGGGATAATCTCCGATGGCTACACCTTC
few	TRBV29-1	TRBD2	TRBJ2-5	CSVRTSGSQVETQYF	TGCAGCGTGCGGACTAGCGGGAGTCAGGTGGAGACCCAGTACTTC
many	TRBV7-9	NA	TRBJ1-3	CASSPRGGSSGNTIYF	TGTGCCAGCAGCCCAAGGGGGGGGAGCTCTGGAAACACCATATATTTT
NA	TRBV4-1	TRBD1	TRBJ2-1	CASSRVAGTGGYNEQFF	TGCGCCAGCAGCCGAGTTGCCGGGACAGGGGGCTACAATGAGCAGTTCTTC
many	TRBV11-2	NA	TRBJ2-7	CASSLVLPGTPTYEQYF	TGTGCCAGCAGCTTAGTACTACCGGGTACACCCACCTACGAGCAGTACTTC
many	TRBV11-2	NA	TRBJ1-1	CASRRELNTEAFF	TGTGCCAGCCGACGGGAATTGAACACTGAAGCTTTCTTT
NA	TRBV11-2	NA	TRBJ1-1	CASSLDLGLMNTEAFF	TGTGCCAGCAGCTTAGATCTTGGACTTATGAACACTGAAGCTTTCTTT
NA	TRBV18	NA	TRBJ2-5	CASSRTYGDKETQYF	TGTGCCAGCTCACGGACGTATGGAGACAAAGAGACCCAGTACTTC
many	TRBV12-3/TRBV12-4	TRBD2	TRBJ2-1	CASSLVTSGGAENEQFF	TGTGCCAGCAGTTTGGTGACTAGCGGGGGGGCGGAAAATGAGCAGTTCTTC
NA	TRBV5-1	NA	TRBJ1-5	CASSLVWYSVQPQHF	TGCGCCAGCAGCTTGGTTTGGTATTCGGTCCAGCCCCAGCATTTT
few	TRBV20-1	NA	TRBJ2-4	CSAPPTRGAKNIQYF	TGCAGTGCTCCACCCACTAGGGGGGCCAAAAACATTCAGTACTTC
many	TRBV6-5	TRBD2	TRBJ2-2	CASSYFLAGPTGELFF	TGTGCCAGCAGTTACTTTCTAGCGGGCCCGACCGGGGAGCTGTTTTTT
NA	TRBV18	NA	TRBJ2-6	CATERGNSGTNVLTF	TGTGCCACCGAAAGGGGGAACTCTGGGACCAACGTCCTGACTTTC
few	TRBV7-9	TRBD1	TRBJ2-2	CASRRTGVAGERFF	TGTGCCAGTCGTAGGACAGGGGTTGCCGGGGAGCGTTTTTTT
few	TRBV5-1	TRBD1	TRBJ2-7	CASSGGQGMDYEQYF	TGCGCCAGCAGCGGGGGACAGGGGATGGACTACGAGCAGTACTTC
many	TRBV20-1	NA	TRBJ1-2	CSARGADYGYTF	TGCAGTGCTAGAGGTGCCGACTATGGCTACACCTTC
many	TRBV20-1	NA	TRBJ1-2	CSATPGRPYGYTF	TGCAGTGCAACTCCGGGACGTCCATATGGCTACACCTTC
many	TRBV12-3/TRBV12-4	TRBD1	TRBJ2-7	CASRRTGREQYF	TGTGCCAGCAGAAGGACAGGGCGAGAGCAGTACTTC
NA	TRBV6-1	NA	TRBJ2-4	CASSEAPLFIQNIQYF	TGTGCCAGCAGTGAAGCACCGTTATTTATCCAAAACATTCAGTACTTC